The 29 T cell receptor beta chains below were found in one sample sequenced in a study of blood T cell repertoires in COVID-19. Generated by immunoSEQ multiplex PCR, the TCRdb table keeps only in-frame clones and is missing some. The sample contains about 330,000 clones, more than 70% of which appear only once. Material for sequencing was peripheral blood. The source of these receptors is a man aged 18 to 29 who had recovered from COVID-19.

The chain combines TRBV5-4 with TRBJ1-5, with D uncertain. Per germline, CDR1 SGHNT and CDR2 YYREEE (reference sequence). This CDR3 contains 12 residues. Trimming left V 1 base short and J 3 bases short, with 2 bases between. Written as DNA, the CDR3 is TGTGCCAGCAGCTTGTACAATCAGCCCCAGCATTTT. Translating it yields CASSLYNQPQHF.

The rearrangement uses TRBV10-3 and TRBJ1-2, with unresolved D. Germline V gene data show CDR1 as ENHRY and CDR2 as SYGVKD. This CDR3 contains 11 residues. V lost 11 bases and J 1 base, leaving 8 bases between the germline ends. The CDR3 nucleotides read TGTGCCGCGGGAGATAACTATGGCTACACCTTC. Protein: CAAGDNYGYTF.

This chain connects TRBV2 to TRBJ2-5; 7 positions match TRBD2. The CDR3 covers 16 residues. Germline-derived CDR1 and CDR2 are SNHLY and FYNNEI. The J segment lost 2 bases and the V segment lost 0 bases, leaving 6 bases of the junction unmatched. In DNA, the CDR3 is TGTGCCAGCAGTGAAGCCCCGGGACTATATCAAGAGACCCAGTACTTC. Amino acids: CASSEAPGLYQETQYF.

The chain uses TRBV5-1 and TRBJ1-4; 10 bases fit TRBD1. V trimming: 4 bases; J trimming: 8 bases; junction bases outside the gene matches: 14. This CDR3 comprises 17 residues. Germline CDR1 reads SGHRS; CDR2 reads YFSETQ. The CDR3 DNA follows: TGCGCCAGCAGCCTACGCACAGCCGGGACAGGGGAAGAAAAACTGTTTTTT. It codes for CASSLRTAGTGEEKLFF.

V usage is TRBV3-1 (or the pseudogene TRBV3-2) and J usage is TRBJ2-1, with a possible D match to TRBD2 (6 bases). This CDR3 region has 13 residues. Deletions cut 2 bases from V and 12 bases from J, with 14 bases between. Germline CDR1 LGHDT, CDR2 YNNKEL (reference sequence). CDR3 DNA sequence: TGTGCCAGCAGCCAACCACTAGCTCTCGGGCAGTTCTTC. Protein product: CASSQPLALGQFF.

This chain links TRBV18 with TRBJ1-2, with D possibly being TRBD1 (5 bases). The germline gives CDR1 KGHSH, CDR2 LQKENI. This CDR3 has 16 amino acids. Trimming left V 0 bases short and J 4 bases short, with 15 bases between. CDR3 coding DNA: TGTGCCAGCTCACCACCGGGACGGGGGGTAATCTATGGCTACACCTTC. Translating it yields CASSPPGRGVIYGYTF.

The rearrangement uses TRBV30 and TRBJ1-2, with a weak D call TRBD1 (6 bases). Trimming cost V 0 bases and J 6 bases, with 11 bases left between them. Germline CDR1 is GTSNPN and CDR2 is SVGIG (reference sequence). This CDR3 region has 13 residues. The CDR3 is CAWSVLGANGYTF. CDR3 in DNA: TGTGCCTGGAGTGTACTGGGGGCGAATGGCTACACCTTC.

The CDR3 loop is CASTRTGGTGGNQPQHF. The CDR3 nucleotides read TGTGCCAGTACGCGGACAGGGGGGACAGGGGGCAATCAGCCCCAGCATTTT. The gene calls are TRBV19 and TRBJ1-5; 10 positions agree with TRBD1. The length of the CDR3 is 17 residues. CDR1 LNHDA and CDR2 SQIVND come from the germline V gene (reference sequence). The ends lost 7 bases at V and 2 bases at J; junction bases unmatched: 11.

J is TRBJ2-3 and V is TRBV18, with 13 bases fitting TRBD2. Germline V gene lookup returns CDR1 KGHSH and CDR2 LQKENI. J gave up 4 bases and V 9 bases, and 4 bases lay outside the gene matches. This CDR3 has 14 amino acids. The CDR3 DNA follows: TGTGCCAGTTTGACTAGCGGGAGGTCAGATACGCAGTATTTT. Its protein product is CASLTSGRSDTQYF.

V and J are TRBV19 and TRBJ2-5; 7 bases are a match to TRBD1. The CDR3 contains 15 residues. V lost 6 bases, J lost 4 bases, and 11 bases stayed unmatched. From germline, CDR1 is LNHDA and CDR2 SQIVND (reference sequence). The CDR3 bases are TGTGCCAGTAGCACAGGGGTCCCTTCTAGAGAGACCCAGTACTTC. Protein product: CASSTGVPSRETQYF. The full variable domain, in which reference TRBV19 and TRBJ2-5 provide the parts outside the CDR3, is DGGITQSPKYLFRKEGQNVTLSCEQNLNHDAMYWYRQDPGQGLRLIYYSQIVNDFQKGDIAEGYSVSREKKESFPLTVTSAQKNPTAFYLCASSTGVPSRETQYFGPGTRLLVL.

The rearrangement joins TRBV7-3 to TRBJ2-7; tentative D call: TRBD2 (6 bases). Per the germline V gene, CDR1 is SGHTA and CDR2 is FQGTGA. Between the trimmed V and J ends, which lost 5 bases and 0 bases, there was a span of 17 bases. The CDR3 is made up of 16 amino acids. The CDR3 loop reads CASSPPLAGGSYEQYF. The DNA of the CDR3 is TGTGCCAGCAGCCCACCACTAGCCGGAGGCTCCTACGAGCAGTACTTC.

The CDR3 here is CASSSSVLNTEAFF. The CDR3 DNA reads as TGCGCCAGCAGCTCCTCGGTCTTAAACACTGAAGCTTTCTTT. V and J are TRBV5-1 and TRBJ1-1; D remains ambiguous. V was clipped by 3 bases and J by 2 bases, with 11 bases between them. Looked up from germline, CDR1 is SGHRS and CDR2 is YFSETQ. The CDR3 is made up of 14 amino acids.

The V gene is TRBV9, the J gene TRBJ2-1; a possible D gene is TRBD1 (5 bases). The V end lost 0 bases, the J end lost 3 bases, and 10 bases lay between the germline ends. The CDR3 contains 15 residues. Germline CDR1 is SGDLS and CDR2 is YYNGEE. CDR3 DNA: TGTGCCAGCAGCGTAGGGGCAGGGATCTACAATGAGCAGTTCTTC. This gives the protein CASSVGAGIYNEQFF.

This sequence joins TRBV7-3 and TRBJ2-3, with 9 bases aligning to TRBD1. Unmatched junction bases numbered 8, after V lost 1 base and J lost 6 bases. This CDR3 is 16 amino acids long. The germline gives CDR1 SGHTA, CDR2 FQGTGA. This chain's CDR3 is CASSLMGGQGTDTQYF. DNA for the CDR3: TGTGCCAGCAGCTTAATGGGCGGACAGGGGACGGATACGCAGTATTTT.

This chain joins TRBV21-1 and TRBJ2-6; the DNA was not compared with TRBD2, the D call given in the table. TRBV21-1 is a pseudogene locus. The CDR3 loop spans 18 amino acids. CDR3 DNA: TGTGCCAGCAGCAAGCTTATCCTAGCCTTTTCTGGGGCCAACGTCCTGACTTTC. Protein product: CASSKLILAFSGANVLTF.

This sequence joins TRBV19 and TRBJ1-3; TRBD1 agrees at 7 bases. CDR3 size: 11 residues. V shed 9 bases, J shed 6 bases, and the junction held 2 bases outside the gene matches. Germline-derived CDR1 and CDR2 are LNHDA and SQIVND (reference sequence). As DNA, the CDR3 is TGTGCCAGCACAGGGGCAAACACCATATATTTT. Translation: CASTGANTIYF.

This chain joins TRBV12-3 or TRBV12-4 and TRBJ2-7; 8 positions agree with TRBD1. J gave up 7 bases and V 5 bases, and 4 bases lay outside the gene matches. The CDR3 contains 12 residues. The CDR3 sequence: CASSQGAREQYF. The CDR3 bases are TGTGCCAGCAGTCAGGGGGCGCGGGAGCAGTACTTC.

The rearrangement uses TRBV11-2 and TRBJ2-7; 7 nucleotides agree with TRBD2. The CDR3 contains 16 residues. Germline V gene lookup returns CDR1 SGHAT and CDR2 FQNNGV. V was clipped by 1 base and J by 3 bases; unmatched bases: 9. The DNA of the CDR3 is TGTGCCAGCAGCTTAGTCGGGACTAACAACTTCTACGAGCAGTACTTC. Translating it yields CASSLVGTNNFYEQYF. Complete variable domain (other parts from reference TRBV11-2 and TRBJ2-7): EAGVAQSPRYKIIEKRQSVAFWCNPISGHATLYWYQQILGQGPKLLIQFQNNGVVDDSQLPKDRFSAERLKGVDSTLKIQPAKLEDSAVYLCASSLVGTNNFYEQYFGPGTRLTVT.

This clone was seen only once. The chain couples TRBV19 to TRBJ1-1; a possible D gene is TRBD1 (6 bases). This CDR3 is 17 amino acids long. V was trimmed by 2 bases and J by 3 bases, leaving 19 bases between them. Germline V gives CDR1 LNHDA, CDR2 SQIVND (reference sequence). Here the CDR3 DNA reads TGTGCCAGTAGTATACCACAGGGATCCCCGCTGGACACTGAAGCTTTCTTT. As protein: CASSIPQGSPLDTEAFF.

V gene TRBV6-1 combines with J gene TRBJ1-2; a possible D gene is TRBD1 (5 bases). Germline V gene sequence: CDR1 MNHNS, CDR2 SASEGT. The CDR3 runs to 16 residues. V was clipped by 0 bases and J by 4 bases, with 15 bases between them. Here the CDR3 DNA reads TGTGCCAGCAGTGAAGCTTCGGGGACTTTGGGCTATGGCTACACCTTC. Translation: CASSEASGTLGYGYTF.

About this clone: At one of its ends the junction is not consistent with the germline gene, which may arise from a read error. This sequence joins TRBV18 and TRBJ2-1; 11 positions agree with TRBD2. From germline, CDR1 is KGHSH and CDR2 LQKENI. The CDR3 has 15 amino acids. The CDR3 protein is CASSPLAGVRFEQFF. The DNA for the CDR3 is TGTGCCAGCTCTCCACTAGCGGGGGTTAGATTTGAGCAGTTCTTC.

This chain connects TRBV18 to TRBJ1-2; TRBD1 might be the D (5 bases). The CDR3 has 14 amino acids. The germline V and J ends were trimmed by 0 bases and 6 bases, with 11 bases remaining between them. Per the germline V gene, CDR1 is KGHSH and CDR2 is LQKENI. CDR3 nucleotides: TGTGCCAGCTCACCACCCGGAAGGGGTAATGGCTACACCTTC. This translates into CASSPPGRGNGYTF.

This clone has more than one count but fewer than ten. J is TRBJ1-1 and V is TRBV3-1 (or the pseudogene TRBV3-2); D call uncertain. V dropped 1 base and J dropped 8 bases, with 14 bases sitting between them. There are 14 residues in the CDR3. Per germline, CDR1 LGHDT and CDR2 YNNKEL (reference sequence). The CDR3: CASSQGSGGREAFF. The CDR3 nucleotides are TGTGCCAGCAGCCAAGGTAGTGGTGGCAGGGAAGCTTTCTTT.

The chain links TRBV5-1 to TRBJ2-5; TRBD2 matches 10 bases. Trimming took 5 bases from V and 4 from J; bases not matched to a gene: 8. Germline V gene lookup returns CDR1 SGHRS and CDR2 YFSETQ. The CDR3 covers 15 residues. The CDR3 is CASRRAGGPSETQYF. For the CDR3, the DNA is TGCGCCAGCAGGAGAGCGGGGGGGCCGTCAGAGACCCAGTACTTC.

The gene calls are TRBV2 and TRBJ1-1; 9 bases line up with TRBD1. The CDR3 runs 14 residues. Losses at the gene ends were 6 bases for V and 4 bases for J; bases not matched to a gene: 6. Germline V CDR1 and CDR2: SNHLY, FYNNEI. The CDR3 DNA sequence: TGTGCCAGCAGCGCACAGGGGGCTCGCACTGAAGCTTTCTTT. Its translation: CASSAQGARTEAFF.

This chain joins TRBV6-6 and TRBJ1-6; TRBD1 aligns across 7 bases. V gave up 0 bases and J gave up 10 bases; unmatched junction bases: 6. The CDR3 length is 15 residues. Looked up from germline, CDR1 is MNHNY and CDR2 is SVGAGI (reference sequence). The CDR3 nucleotides are TGTGCCAGCAGTTACTCGACAAGGGGGCGGTCACCCCTCCACTTT. It is translated as CASSYSTRGRSPLHF.

This rearrangement joins TRBV5-1 to TRBJ1-2; D might be TRBD1 (5 bases). Trimming cost V 5 bases and J 8 bases, with 16 bases left between them. This CDR3 comprises 13 residues. From germline, CDR1 is SGHRS and CDR2 YFSETQ. The CDR3 sequence is CASSTGHTQGYTF. The CDR3 bases are TGCGCCAGCAGTACCGGACATACCCAGGGCTACACCTTC.

V usage is TRBV28 and J usage is TRBJ1-2; D is perhaps TRBD1 (6 bases). CDR1 and CDR2 (germline): MDHEN, SYDVKM. This CDR3 has 14 amino acids. CDR3 nucleotides: TGTGCGACCAACGAGGGGACACTTCCTAATGGCTACACCTTC. It is translated as CATNEGTLPNGYTF.

This clone has a single count. J is TRBJ1-2 and V is TRBV3-1 (or the pseudogene TRBV3-2), with D tentatively TRBD1 (5 bases). CDR3 length equals 11 residues. Trimming cost V 5 bases and J 8 bases, with 9 bases left between them. The V gene's germline CDR1 is LGHDT and CDR2 YNNKEL (reference sequence). CDR3 nucleotide sequence: TGTGCCAGCAGCAAGGGGTACGGCTACACCTTC. This sequence encodes CASSKGYGYTF.